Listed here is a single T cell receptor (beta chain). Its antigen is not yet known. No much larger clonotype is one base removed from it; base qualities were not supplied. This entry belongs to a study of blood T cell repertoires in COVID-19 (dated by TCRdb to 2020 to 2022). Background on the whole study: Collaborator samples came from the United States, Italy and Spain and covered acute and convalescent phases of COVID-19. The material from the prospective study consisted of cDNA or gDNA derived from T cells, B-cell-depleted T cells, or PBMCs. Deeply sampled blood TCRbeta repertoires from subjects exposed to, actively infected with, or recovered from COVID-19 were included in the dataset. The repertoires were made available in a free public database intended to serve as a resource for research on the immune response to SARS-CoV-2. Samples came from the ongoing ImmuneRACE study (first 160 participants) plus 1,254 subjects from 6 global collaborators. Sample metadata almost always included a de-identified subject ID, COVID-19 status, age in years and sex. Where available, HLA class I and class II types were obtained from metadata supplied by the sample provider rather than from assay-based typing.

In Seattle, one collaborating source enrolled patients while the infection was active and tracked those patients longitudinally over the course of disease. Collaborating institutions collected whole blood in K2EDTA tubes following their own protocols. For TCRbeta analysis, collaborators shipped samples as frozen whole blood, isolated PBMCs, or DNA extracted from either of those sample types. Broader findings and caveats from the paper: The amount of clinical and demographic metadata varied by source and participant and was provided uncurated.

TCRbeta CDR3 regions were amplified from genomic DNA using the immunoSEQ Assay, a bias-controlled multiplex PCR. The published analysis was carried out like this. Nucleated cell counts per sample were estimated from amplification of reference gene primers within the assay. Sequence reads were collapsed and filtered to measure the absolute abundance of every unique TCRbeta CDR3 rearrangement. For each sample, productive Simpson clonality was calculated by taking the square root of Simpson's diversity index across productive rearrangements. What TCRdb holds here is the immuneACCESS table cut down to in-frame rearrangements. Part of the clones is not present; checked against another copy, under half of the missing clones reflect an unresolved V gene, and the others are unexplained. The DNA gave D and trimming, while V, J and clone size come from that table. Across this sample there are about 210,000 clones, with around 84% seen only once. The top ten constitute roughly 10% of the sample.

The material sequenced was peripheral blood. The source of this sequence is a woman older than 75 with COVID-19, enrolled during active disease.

The DNA sequence is TGCGCCAGCAGTGTGGAGGGTAAAGGAGAAAAACTGTTTTTT. It translates to CASSVEGKGEKLFF. The rearranged segments are TRBV10-2 and TRBJ1-4; the D gene is not confidently resolved. Trimming at the junction amounts to 4 bases on V and 8 bases on J, and the germline ends lie 14 bases apart. Taken from cysteine to phenylalanine, the CDR3 has 14 residues. CDR3 DNA is the only sequence kept; it has 42 bases, read in frame from the first base. Sequences WSHSY (CDR1) and SAAADI (CDR2) are obtained from the germline V gene.